This T cell receptor beta chain emerged from a study of PD-L1 blockade in urothelial cancer. As for the study in general: The authors examined blood 3 weeks (second dose) and 6 weeks after treatment start.

Sequencing was performed with immunoSEQ multiplex PCR; in TCRdb, only in-frame clones are kept and a portion is missing. The data contain 15,000 to 20,000 clones, 89% of them seen just once; the ten biggest clones take up roughly 13%. The CDR3 runs to 15 residues. Unmatched junction bases numbered 7, after V lost 2 bases and J lost 5 bases. Germline V gene data show CDR1 as KGHSH and CDR2 as LQKENI. Time point here: pretreatment peripheral blood. Sequenced material: PBMCs, taken around atezolizumab (anti-PD-L1) treatment. The rearrangement joins TRBV18 to TRBJ1-2; 8 nucleotides line up with TRBD1. The TCR originated in a man aged 65 to 79 with urothelial cancer. CDR3 residues: CASSPSDRGVYGYTF. In nucleotides, the CDR3 is TGTGCCAGCTCACCAAGCGACAGGGGTGTGTATGGCTACACCTTC.